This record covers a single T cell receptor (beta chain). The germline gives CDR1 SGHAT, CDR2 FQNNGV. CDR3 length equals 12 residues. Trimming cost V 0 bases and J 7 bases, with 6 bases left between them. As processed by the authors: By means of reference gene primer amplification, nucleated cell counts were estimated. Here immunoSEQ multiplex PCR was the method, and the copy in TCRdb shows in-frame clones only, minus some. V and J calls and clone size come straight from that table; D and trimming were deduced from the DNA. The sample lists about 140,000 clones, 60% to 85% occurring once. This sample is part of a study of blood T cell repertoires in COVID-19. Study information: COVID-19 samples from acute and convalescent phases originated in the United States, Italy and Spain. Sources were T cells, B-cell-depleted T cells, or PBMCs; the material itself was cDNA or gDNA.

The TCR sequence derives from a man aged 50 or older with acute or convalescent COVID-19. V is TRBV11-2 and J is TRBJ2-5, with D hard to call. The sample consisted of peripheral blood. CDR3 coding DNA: TGTGCCAGCAGCTTAGATCTAAGGACCCAGTACTTC. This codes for CASSLDLRTQYF.